This paragraph covers one TCR beta chain sequence. This entry is derived from a study of blood T cell repertoires in COVID-19. Study-level information: COVID-19 samples collected from the United States, Italy and Spain covered acute and convalescent phases. PBMCs, B-cell-depleted T cells, or T cells were the source of the cDNA or gDNA that made up the material.

The assay was immunoSEQ multiplex PCR, and TCRdb's table has in-frame clones only and misses some. This table has some 300,000 clones, over 75% appearing once. V dropped 5 bases and J dropped 4 bases, with 12 bases sitting between them. The CDR3 consists of 13 residues. Germline V gives CDR1 MDHEN, CDR2 SYDVKM. Enrolled through a virtual design, the participants were between roughly 18 and 100 years of age and came from around 25 US areas. Donors in Cohort 3 counted as recovered after two negative PCRs, clearance, or symptom resolution. Source material: PBMCs or T cells enriched from blood (not recorded which). This clonotype was sampled from a woman in her twenties or thirties who had recovered from COVID-19. J is TRBJ2-7 and V is TRBV28; D unclear. CDR3 coding DNA: TGTGCCAGCAGTCCCACAGTTAAGTACGAGCAGTACTTC. It specifies CASSPTVKYEQYF.